These T cell receptor beta chains were read from a single sample in a study of T cell repertoires in cytomegalovirus infection. These receptors' antigens are unknown. MiXCR, run by TCRdb on the reads, gives a single entry per CDR3 protein. The sample records tens of thousands of distinct CDR3 sequences, about 29% being singletons. This sample comprised CD8+ T cells from cultured PBMCs, obtained from culture after CMV antigen stimulation. These receptors all stem from a human donor in good health (CMV status not recorded). Some clones in this sample may be carry-over from other donors' samples. CDR3s include the opening cysteine and the closing phenylalanine or tryptophan. Fields, in order: J gene, D gene, clone size, V gene, CDR3 protein, CDR3 DNA. The D gene is left open where the match is weak. Only part of the rows carry a size: once, few, many, or a class if the clone is expanded.

j_gene: TRBJ1-3
d_gene: TRBD1
abundance: NA
v_gene: TRBV5-6
CDR3aa: CASSLVQGAISGNTIYF
CDR3nt: TGTGCCAGCAGCTTGGTTCAGGGGGCCATCTCTGGAAACACCATATATTTT

j_gene: TRBJ1-2
d_gene: NA
abundance: few
v_gene: TRBV7-2
CDR3aa: CASSPGTYGYTF
CDR3nt: TGTGCCAGCAGCCCCGGGACCTATGGCTACACCTTC

j_gene: TRBJ1-1
d_gene: NA
abundance: few
v_gene: TRBV19
CDR3aa: CASSTLRNMNTEAFF
CDR3nt: TGTGCCAGTAGTACCCTCAGGAACATGAACACTGAAGCTTTCTTT

j_gene: TRBJ2-1
d_gene: TRBD2
abundance: NA
v_gene: TRBV12-3/TRBV12-4
CDR3aa: CASSPRGLAGVLSYNEQFF
CDR3nt: TGTGCCAGCAGCCCCCGGGGGCTAGCGGGGGTCCTCTCCTACAATGAGCAGTTCTTC

j_gene: TRBJ1-1
d_gene: NA
abundance: many
v_gene: TRBV28
CDR3aa: CASSPEDGRGRNEAFF
CDR3nt: TGTGCCAGCAGCCCTGAAGATGGGAGGGGACGTAATGAAGCTTTCTTT

j_gene: TRBJ1-6
d_gene: NA
abundance: NA
v_gene: TRBV5-6
CDR3aa: CASSLEPGAGSPLHF
CDR3nt: TGTGCCAGCAGCTTGGAGCCGGGGGCAGGTTCACCCCTCCACTTT

j_gene: TRBJ2-7
d_gene: TRBD2
abundance: many
v_gene: TRBV7-2
CDR3aa: CASSTFGGVSYEQYF
CDR3nt: TGTGCCAGCAGCACCTTTGGGGGGGTATCCTACGAGCAGTACTTC

j_gene: TRBJ2-3
d_gene: TRBD2
abundance: many
v_gene: TRBV11-2
CDR3aa: CASSVNQRDLTDTQYF
CDR3nt: TGTGCCAGCAGCGTCAACCAGCGGGATTTAACAGATACGCAGTATTTT

j_gene: TRBJ1-2
d_gene: TRBD1
abundance: NA
v_gene: TRBV27
CDR3aa: CASTNGTGGYTF
CDR3nt: TGTGCCAGCACCAACGGGACAGGAGGCTACACCTTC

j_gene: TRBJ2-2
d_gene: TRBD1
abundance: few
v_gene: TRBV4-1
CDR3aa: CARWKTNEGQGTGELFF
CDR3nt: TGCGCCAGATGGAAGACGAACGAGGGACAGGGTACCGGGGAGCTGTTTTTT

j_gene: TRBJ2-2
d_gene: NA
abundance: NA
v_gene: TRBV11-2
CDR3aa: CASSSRFGELFF
CDR3nt: TGTGCCAGCAGCTCCAGATTCGGGGAGCTGTTTTTT

j_gene: TRBJ1-4
d_gene: NA
abundance: NA
v_gene: TRBV30
CDR3aa: CAWSPEDEKLFF
CDR3nt: TGTGCCTGGAGCCCGGAAGATGAAAAACTGTTTTTT

j_gene: TRBJ2-3
d_gene: TRBD2
abundance: NA
v_gene: TRBV28
CDR3aa: CASSPTGTSGGVTDTQYF
CDR3nt: TGTGCCAGCAGCCCCACCGGGACTAGCGGGGGAGTCACAGATACGCAGTATTTT

j_gene: TRBJ2-1
d_gene: TRBD1
abundance: few
v_gene: TRBV4-3
CDR3aa: CASSQERQGVSSYNEQFF
CDR3nt: TGCGCCAGCAGCCAGGAGAGACAGGGGGTAAGCTCCTACAATGAGCAGTTCTTC

j_gene: TRBJ1-4
d_gene: NA
abundance: many
v_gene: TRBV4-1
CDR3aa: CASSQESPGGEKLFF
CDR3nt: TGCGCCAGCAGCCAAGAATCCCCGGGGGGTGAAAAACTGTTTTTT

j_gene: TRBJ2-2
d_gene: TRBD1
abundance: many
v_gene: TRBV7-8
CDR3aa: CASSSKPDRANTGELFF
CDR3nt: TGTGCCAGCAGCTCGAAACCTGACAGGGCTAACACCGGGGAGCTGTTTTTT

j_gene: TRBJ2-3
d_gene: NA
abundance: once
v_gene: TRBV7-9
CDR3aa: CATDTQYF
CDR3nt: TGTGCCACAGATACGCAGTATTTT

j_gene: TRBJ2-1
d_gene: NA
abundance: NA
v_gene: TRBV27
CDR3aa: CASSFGGDEQFF
CDR3nt: TGTGCCAGCAGTTTCGGCGGGGATGAGCAGTTCTTC

j_gene: TRBJ2-4
d_gene: NA
abundance: many
v_gene: TRBV7-2
CDR3aa: CASSLSGPGKNIQYF
CDR3nt: TGTGCCAGCAGCTTATCAGGGCCAGGCAAAAACATTCAGTACTTC

j_gene: TRBJ2-1
d_gene: TRBD1
abundance: many
v_gene: TRBV7-2
CDR3aa: CASSSTGGSYNEQFF
CDR3nt: TGTGCCAGCAGCTCGACAGGGGGTTCCTACAATGAGCAGTTCTTC

j_gene: TRBJ1-4
d_gene: NA
abundance: many
v_gene: TRBV7-7
CDR3aa: CASSAARGTDEKLFF
CDR3nt: TGTGCCAGCAGCGCGGCCAGAGGGACGGATGAAAAACTGTTTTTT

j_gene: TRBJ2-5
d_gene: TRBD2
abundance: NA
v_gene: TRBV13
CDR3aa: CASSLEASGPQETQYF
CDR3nt: TGTGCCAGCAGCTTAGAAGCTAGCGGGCCCCAAGAGACCCAGTACTTC

j_gene: TRBJ2-1
d_gene: TRBD1
abundance: NA
v_gene: TRBV30
CDR3aa: CAWSVSGGTGGFGQFF
CDR3nt: TGTGCCTGGAGTGTTTCGGGGGGGACAGGGGGTTTCGGGCAGTTCTTC

j_gene: TRBJ2-7
d_gene: NA
abundance: NA
v_gene: TRBV20-1
CDR3aa: CSARVADEQYF
CDR3nt: TGCAGTGCTAGAGTGGCAGACGAGCAGTACTTC

j_gene: TRBJ2-7
d_gene: NA
abundance: NA
v_gene: TRBV7-4
CDR3aa: CASSLEYF
CDR3nt: TGTGCCAGCAGCTTAGAGTACTTC

j_gene: TRBJ1-1
d_gene: TRBD1
abundance: NA
v_gene: TRBV6-8
CDR3aa: CASSATGSYTEAFF
CDR3nt: TGTGCCAGCAGTGCGACAGGGTCCTACACTGAAGCTTTCTTT

j_gene: TRBJ1-2
d_gene: NA
abundance: NA
v_gene: TRBV9
CDR3aa: CASSTRTAETTYGYTF
CDR3nt: TGTGCCAGCAGCACCCGGACAGCAGAAACCACCTATGGCTACACCTTC

j_gene: TRBJ2-5
d_gene: NA
abundance: NA
v_gene: TRBV7-4
CDR3aa: CASDSSSAGQLQETQYF
CDR3nt: TGTGCCAGCGACTCTTCCTCCGCGGGGCAGCTCCAAGAGACCCAGTACTTC

j_gene: TRBJ2-1
d_gene: TRBD2
abundance: NA
v_gene: TRBV12-3/TRBV12-4
CDR3aa: CASTPGLASDEQFF
CDR3nt: TGTGCCAGCACCCCGGGACTAGCCAGCGATGAGCAGTTCTTC

j_gene: TRBJ1-2
d_gene: NA
abundance: NA
v_gene: TRBV7-9
CDR3aa: CASSVEGANYGYTF
CDR3nt: TGTGCCAGCAGCGTGGAAGGAGCTAACTATGGCTACACCTTC

j_gene: TRBJ1-5
d_gene: TRBD1
abundance: many
v_gene: TRBV28
CDR3aa: CASSVTGWGNQPQHF
CDR3nt: TGTGCCAGCAGTGTGACAGGGTGGGGCAATCAGCCCCAGCATTTT